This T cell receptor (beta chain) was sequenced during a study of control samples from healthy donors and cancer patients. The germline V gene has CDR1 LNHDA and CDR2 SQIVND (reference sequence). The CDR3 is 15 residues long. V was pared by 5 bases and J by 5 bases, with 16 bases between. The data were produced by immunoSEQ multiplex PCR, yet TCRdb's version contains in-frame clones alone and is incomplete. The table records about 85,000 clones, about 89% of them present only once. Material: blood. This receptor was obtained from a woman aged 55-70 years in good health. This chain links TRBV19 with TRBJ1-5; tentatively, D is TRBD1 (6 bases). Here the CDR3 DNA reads TGTGCCAGTAGTGAGGGGGTGCACCAGTATCAGCCCCAGCATTTT. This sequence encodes CASSEGVHQYQPQHF.